This TCR beta chain is from a study of shared clonotypes between healthy human individuals. Overall study results and limits: Compared with clonotypes that all four donors shared, non-shared clonotypes had lower generation probabilities. An expected dependence of interdonor clonotype sharing on sequencing depth was noted.

Recent vaccinations or acute infections were absent in the healthy HIV-negative adult donors. In the original analysis: ImmunoSEQ gave junction-only sequences without quality scores, so filtering differed. Clones were sequenced by immunoSEQ multiplex PCR, and TCRdb holds only the in-frame ones, with some missing. V, J and clone size are taken as reported in that table, and D and trimming were inferred from the DNA itself. The table has some 2.1 million clones, about 95% seen once. Germline V gene data show CDR1 as SGHAT and CDR2 as FQNNGV. CDR3 size: 11 residues. V was shortened by 2 bases and J by 5 bases, with 2 bases between the two germline ends. Concerning this clone itself: The antigen remains undetermined. The same CDR3 can be traced to other DNA sequences in this sample.

The rearrangement joins TRBV11-2 to TRBJ2-3; D not certain. The material sequenced was naive CD4+ T cells sorted from blood. Subset here: CD45RA+ positively selected. This TCR was recovered from a young man in good health. In nucleotides, the CDR3 is TGTGCCAGCAGCTTAAGAGATACGCAGTATTTT. Protein sequence: CASSLRDTQYF.